What follows are 26 T cell receptor beta chains derived from one specimen sequenced in a study of Ad26.COV2.S vaccination and SARS-CoV-2 variants. Clones were sequenced by immunoSEQ multiplex PCR, and TCRdb holds only the in-frame ones, with some missing. The sample lists some 270,000 clones, approximately 90% occurring once. Treatment noted: around 19 received Ad26.COV2.S at low or high dose, single or two shots; 5 received placebo; per-sample allocation not given. Sample collection was performed on day 63 after the first vaccine or placebo injection. This specimen was peripheral blood, taken in a trial of Ad26.COV2.S vaccine versus placebo. These receptors all stem from a person between 18 and 59 years old who received the Ad26.COV2.S COVID-19 vaccine or a placebo.

The rearrangement joins TRBV27 to TRBJ1-5; D perhaps matches TRBD1 (5 bases). Germline V gene lookup returns CDR1 MNHEY and CDR2 SMNVEV (reference sequence). Trimming shortened V by 1 base and J by 4 bases, and 14 bases separated the two germline ends. The CDR3 length is 16 residues. In DNA form, the CDR3 reads TGTGCCAGCAGTTTATATGGGGCAGGTGGAAATCAGCCCCAGCATTTT. Its translation: CASSLYGAGGNQPQHF.

The CDR3 region has the DNA TGCGCCAGCAGCCAATGGAGGGGGTTGCCCGGGGAGCTGTTTTTT. This sequence encodes CASSQWRGLPGELFF. The V and J genes are TRBV4-3 and TRBJ2-2; D is possibly TRBD1 or TRBD2 (6 bases each). Germline-derived CDR1 and CDR2 are LGHNA and YSLEER. CDR3 length equals 15 residues. Trimming cost V 2 bases and J 6 bases, with 13 bases left between them.

The genes are TRBV5-1 and TRBJ2-1, with D uncertain. Germline CDR1 is SGHRS and CDR2 is YFSETQ. There are 11 residues in the CDR3. V was clipped by 3 bases and J by 10 bases, with 8 bases between them. The CDR3 loop is CASSSSFEQFF. CDR3 bases: TGCGCCAGCAGCTCTTCCTTCGAGCAGTTCTTC.

The chain carries TRBV5-1 and TRBJ2-4, with D tentatively TRBD1 or TRBD2 (5 bases each). The germline V gene has CDR1 SGHRS and CDR2 YFSETQ. V lost 4 bases to trimming and J lost 7 bases, with 9 bases between them. CDR3 size: 12 residues. The CDR3 nucleotides are TGCGCCAGCAGCGCCGGGACGAACATTCAGTACTTC. Translation gives CASSAGTNIQYF.

The V call is TRBV23-1, the J call TRBJ2-5; 7 bases align to TRBD1. TRBV23-1 counts as an open reading frame of uncertain function. CDR3 length equals 14 residues. V was pared by 4 bases and J by 4 bases, with 6 bases of the junction left unmatched. CDR3 bases: TGCGCCAGCAGTCGGCAGGGGGTAGGAGAGACCCAGTACTTC. Translated, it gives CASSRQGVGETQYF.

The gene calls are TRBV2 and TRBJ2-2; possibly TRBD1 for D (5 bases). Trimming shortened V by 6 bases and J by 6 bases, and 11 bases separated the two germline ends. The V gene's germline CDR1 is SNHLY and CDR2 FYNNEI. This CDR3 is built from 13 residues. The CDR3 loop is CASRQGEPGELFF. CDR3 nucleotides: TGTGCCAGCAGGCAGGGCGAGCCCGGGGAGCTGTTTTTT. The whole variable domain, remainder taken from reference TRBV2 and TRBJ2-2, is EPEVTQTPSHQVTQMGQEVILRCVPISNHLYFYWYRQILGQKVEFLVSFYNNEISEKSEIFDDQFSVERPDGSNFTLKIRSTKLEDSAMYFCASRQGEPGELFFGEGSRLTVL.

V usage is TRBV30 and J usage is TRBJ2-7; D gene ambiguous. The CDR3 has 13 amino acids. V lost 2 bases and J 2 bases, leaving 10 bases between the germline ends. The V gene's germline CDR1 is GTSNPN and CDR2 SVGIG (reference sequence). CDR3 DNA sequence: TGTGCCTGGAGTCTGTTGAGTCCCTACGAGCAGTACTTC. It specifies CAWSLLSPYEQYF.

V and J are TRBV7-9 and TRBJ2-1; D remains ambiguous. Trimming removed 4 bases at V and 6 bases at J, with 7 bases between. The CDR3 consists of 12 residues. CDR1 SEHNR and CDR2 FQNEAQ come from the germline V gene (reference sequence). DNA of the CDR3: TGTGCCAGCAGCTGGACGCCCAATGAGCAGTTCTTC. Translation: CASSWTPNEQFF.

J is TRBJ1-4 and V is TRBV6-5; D is unclear. The length of the CDR3 is 15 residues. With 5 bases removed from V and 0 bases from J, the gap between germline ends came to 10 bases. From germline, CDR1 is MNHEY and CDR2 SVGAGI. CDR3 DNA sequence: TGTGCCAGCAGTATCGACGGCGCAACTAATGAAAAACTGTTTTTT. Translated, it gives CASSIDGATNEKLFF.

This chain links TRBV7-2 with TRBJ2-5; tentatively, D is TRBD2 (5 bases). The V end was cut by 0 bases, the J end by 4 bases, with 9 bases between. In germline, CDR1 is SGHTA, CDR2 FQGNSA. The CDR3 spans 14 residues. Here the CDR3 DNA reads TGTGCCAGCAGCTTAGCGGGAGTGGTAGAGACCCAGTACTTC. Translated: CASSLAGVVETQYF.

This sequence joins TRBV11-2 and TRBJ1-1; D uncertain. V gave up 5 bases and J gave up 4 bases, with 11 bases separating them. Germline V gene sequence: CDR1 SGHAT, CDR2 FQNNGV. The CDR3 length is 13 residues. CDR3 protein: CASSRFPGTEAFF. The DNA for the CDR3 is TGTGCCAGCAGCCGGTTCCCCGGCACTGAAGCTTTCTTT.

The chain carries TRBV21-1 and TRBJ2-7; TRBD2, the table's D call, lacks a check against the DNA. TRBV21-1 is marked as a pseudogene. The length of the CDR3 is 12 residues. The CDR3 region is CASSNPRDEQYF. The CDR3 nucleotides read TGTGCTAGCAGCAATCCGCGTGACGAGCAGTACTTC.

This clone was detected only once. This chain uses TRBV5-4 with TRBJ2-5; no clear D gene. V gave up 3 bases and J gave up 2 bases, with 14 bases separating them. Germline CDR1 reads SGHNT; CDR2 reads YYREEE (reference sequence). The CDR3 is 15 residues long. CDR3 nucleotide sequence: TGTGCCAGCAGCTCCGCTCCGGCGACTCAAGAGACCCAGTACTTC. It is translated as CASSSAPATQETQYF. The full variable domain, rest sourced from reference TRBV5-4 and TRBJ2-5, is ETGVTQSPTHLIKTRGQQVTLRCSSQSGHNTVSWYQQALGQGPQFIFQYYREEENGRGNFPPRFSGLQFPNYSSELNVNALELDDSALYLCASSSAPATQETQYFGPGTRLLVL.

The chain uses TRBV7-2 and TRBJ1-1; a weak D match, TRBD1 (5 bases). The germline V and J ends were trimmed by 4 bases and 4 bases, with 10 bases remaining between them. This CDR3 spans 13 amino acids. CDR1 and CDR2 (germline): SGHTA, FQGNSA. CDR3 sequence reads: CASSSVRATEAFF. The DNA for the CDR3 is TGTGCCAGCAGCTCAGTCAGGGCCACTGAAGCTTTCTTT. Drawing the rest from reference TRBV7-2 and TRBJ1-1, the complete variable domain is GAGVSQSPSNKVTEKGKDVELRCDPISGHTALYWYRQSLGQGLEFLIYFQGNSAPDKSGLPSDRFSAERTGGSVSTLTIQRTQQEDSAVYLCASSSVRATEAFFGQGTRLTVV.

The V and J genes are TRBV24-1 and TRBJ1-3, with TRBD1 matching over 7 bases. Germline CDR1 is KGHDR and CDR2 is SFDVKD. This CDR3 comprises 17 residues. V trimming: 4 bases; J trimming: 0 bases; junction bases outside the gene matches: 8. The CDR3 protein is CATSDDRQGRSGNTIYF. As DNA, the CDR3 is TGTGCCACCAGTGACGATAGACAGGGTCGCTCTGGAAACACCATATATTTT.

This chain connects TRBV6-6 to TRBJ2-3; 11 nucleotides agree with TRBD2. The CDR3 loop spans 16 amino acids. J gave up 6 bases and V 6 bases, and 11 bases lay outside the gene matches. Per the germline V gene, CDR1 is MNHNY and CDR2 is SVGAGI (reference sequence). Written as DNA, the CDR3 is TGTGCCAGCAGCCCCCTTAGCGGGGGGGCAGCGGATACGCAGTATTTT. Its protein is CASSPLSGGAADTQYF.

The gene calls are TRBV3-1 (or the pseudogene TRBV3-2) and TRBJ2-2; D call uncertain. The germline gives CDR1 LGHDT, CDR2 YNNKEL (reference sequence). V was shortened by 4 bases and J by 2 bases, with 14 bases between the two germline ends. The CDR3 length is 16 residues. Written as DNA, the CDR3 is TGTGCCAGCAGCCCGTTTGAGACGATCAACACCGGGGAGCTGTTTTTT. It encodes CASSPFETINTGELFF.

V and J are TRBV7-3 and TRBJ2-2; the D gene is possibly TRBD2 (6 bases). V lost 2 bases to trimming and J lost 0 bases, with 10 bases between them. CDR3 size: 16 residues. Germline CDR1 is SGHTA and CDR2 is FQGTGA. The DNA for the CDR3 is TGTGCCAGCAGCTTAGGCCGACTAGCGAACACCGGGGAGCTGTTTTTT. It specifies CASSLGRLANTGELFF. Full variable domain (rest looked up from reference TRBV7-3 and TRBJ2-2): GAGVSQTPSNKVTEKGKYVELRCDPISGHTALYWYRQSLGQGPEFLIYFQGTGAADDSGLPNDRFFAVRPEGSVSTLKIQRTERGDSAVYLCASSLGRLANTGELFFGEGSRLTVL.

This chain joins TRBV5-6 and TRBJ2-7; maybe TRBD1 (5 bases). V was clipped by 0 bases and J by 7 bases, with 17 bases between them. The CDR3 extends over 15 amino acids. Germline V lookup: CDR1 SGHDT, CDR2 YYEEEE. In DNA, the CDR3 is TGTGCCAGCAGCTTGGTCCCGCAGGGCCTTAGGGAGCAGTACGTC. This codes for CASSLVPQGLREQYV.

This clone was picked up one time. The chain links TRBV11-1 to TRBJ1-1, with TRBD1 identical over 7 bases. Trimming removed 6 bases from V and 5 bases from J; junction bases left unmatched: 12. The CDR3 has 15 amino acids. From germline, CDR1 is SGHAT and CDR2 FQDESV (reference sequence). The CDR3 sequence is CASRPGQAGGTEAFF. The CDR3 DNA follows: TGTGCCAGCAGACCCGGACAGGCCGGGGGAACTGAAGCTTTCTTT.

This clone was picked up a small number of times. J is TRBJ1-2 and V is TRBV6-5; D is unclear. The CDR3 runs to 13 residues. In germline, CDR1 is MNHEY, CDR2 SVGAGI. The V gene lost 6 bases and the J gene lost 4 bases, with 12 bases spanning the gap. CDR3 sequence (DNA): TGTGCCAGCAGAGCACAGAGATCCTATGGCTACACCTTC. Encoded protein: CASRAQRSYGYTF.

The V and J genes are TRBV5-1 and TRBJ1-4; D is undetermined. Germline V gives CDR1 SGHRS, CDR2 YFSETQ. The CDR3 is made up of 13 amino acids. Trimming removed 2 bases from V and 5 bases from J, with 7 bases in between. The CDR3 sequence is CASSFAMNEKLFF. In DNA, the CDR3 is TGCGCCAGCAGCTTCGCTATGAATGAAAAACTGTTTTTT.

This sequence joins TRBV11-1 and TRBJ2-6; TRBD1 might be the D (5 bases). Germline CDR1 SGHAT, CDR2 FQDESV (reference sequence). The CDR3 has 15 amino acids. With 5 bases removed from V and 2 bases from J, the gap between germline ends came to 10 bases. This CDR3 reads CASSRPGTGANVLTF. CDR3 coding DNA: TGTGCCAGCAGCCGTCCAGGGACTGGGGCCAACGTCCTGACTTTC.

The CDR3 DNA reads as TGTGCCAGCAGTTTATGGGACAGCCGGACCCAGTACTTC. Protein: CASSLWDSRTQYF. The chain is built from TRBV12-3 or TRBV12-4 and TRBJ2-5; 7 nucleotides line up with TRBD1. The V gene end was trimmed by 2 bases and the J gene end by 7 bases; junction bases not matched to a gene: 4. The CDR3 has 13 amino acids.

This chain uses TRBV5-4 with TRBJ2-1; 7 bases are a match to TRBD2. The J segment lost 8 bases and the V segment lost 4 bases, leaving 12 bases of the junction unmatched. This CDR3 has 15 amino acids. The germline CDR1 and CDR2 sequences are SGHNT and YYREEE (reference sequence). The CDR3: CASSRRGRATHEQFF. In nucleotides, the CDR3 is TGTGCCAGCAGCCGAAGAGGGAGGGCCACTCATGAGCAGTTCTTC.

V gene TRBV11-2 combines with J gene TRBJ2-2; perhaps TRBD2 as D (5 bases). Deletions cut 5 bases from V and 5 bases from J, with 15 bases between. This CDR3 is built from 15 residues. CDR1 and CDR2 from the germline V gene are SGHAT and FQNNGV. The CDR3 is CASSPWPRGTGELFF. The CDR3 bases are TGTGCCAGCAGCCCCTGGCCGAGAGGGACCGGGGAGCTGTTTTTT.